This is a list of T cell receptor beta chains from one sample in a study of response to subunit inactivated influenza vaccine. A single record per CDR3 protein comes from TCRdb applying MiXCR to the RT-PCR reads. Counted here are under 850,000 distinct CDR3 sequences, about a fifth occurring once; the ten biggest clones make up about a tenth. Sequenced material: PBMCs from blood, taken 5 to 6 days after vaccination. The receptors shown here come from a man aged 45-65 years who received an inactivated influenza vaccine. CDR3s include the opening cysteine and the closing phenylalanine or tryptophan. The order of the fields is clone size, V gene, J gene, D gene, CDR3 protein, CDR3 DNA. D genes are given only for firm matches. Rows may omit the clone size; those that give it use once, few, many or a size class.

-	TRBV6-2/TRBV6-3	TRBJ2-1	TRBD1	CASISGTGGHEQFF	TGTGCCAGCATCTCCGGGACAGGGGGCCATGAGCAGTTCTTC
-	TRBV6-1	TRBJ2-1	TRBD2	CASIIRPGLAAPYNEQFF	TGTGCCAGCATCATAAGGCCGGGACTAGCGGCCCCGTACAATGAGCAGTTCTTC
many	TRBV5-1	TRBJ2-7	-	CASSLGNYEQYF	TGTGCCAGCAGCTTGGGGAACTACGAGCAGTACTTC
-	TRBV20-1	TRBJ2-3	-	CSANTLAPYGDTQYF	TGCAGTGCTAATACCCTAGCGCCCTATGGAGATACGCAGTATTTT
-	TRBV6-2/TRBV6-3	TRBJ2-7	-	CASSYSGSPQQYF	TGTGCCAGCAGTTACTCGGGCAGTCCACAGCAGTACTTC
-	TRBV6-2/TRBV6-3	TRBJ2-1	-	CASSRVWGVIYNEQFF	TGTGCCAGCAGCCGCGTATGGGGGGTGATCTACAATGAGCAGTTCTTC
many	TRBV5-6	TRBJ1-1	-	CASSFEGVTEAFF	TGTGCCAGCAGCTTTGAAGGGGTCACTGAAGCTTTCTTT
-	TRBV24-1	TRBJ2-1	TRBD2	CATSDPSGRVGNEQFF	TGTGCCACCAGTGACCCGAGCGGGAGGGTCGGCAATGAGCAGTTCTTC
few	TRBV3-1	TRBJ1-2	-	CASSPQPGHYGYTF	TGTGCCAGCAGCCCCCAACCAGGGCACTATGGCTACACCTTC
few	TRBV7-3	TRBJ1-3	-	CASGIGHRNTIYF	TGTGCCAGCGGGATTGGACATAGAAACACCATATATTTT
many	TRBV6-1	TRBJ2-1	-	CASSLTRVGYNEQFF	TGTGCCAGCAGCCTGACTAGAGTCGGCTACAATGAGCAGTTCTTC
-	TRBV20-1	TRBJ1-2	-	CSAPEGQGYTF	TGCAGTGCCCCCGAGGGCCAAGGCTACACCTTC
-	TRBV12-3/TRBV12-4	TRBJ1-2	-	CASRSPGNGYTF	TGTGCCAGCAGGAGCCCGGGGAATGGCTACACCTTC
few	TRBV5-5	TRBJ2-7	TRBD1	CASSKDRGISYEQYF	TGTGCCAGCAGCAAAGACAGGGGGATCTCCTACGAGCAGTACTTC
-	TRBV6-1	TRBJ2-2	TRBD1	CASPTPGQPIPNTGELFF	TGTGCCAGCCCTACACCGGGACAGCCGATACCGAACACCGGGGAGCTGTTTTTT
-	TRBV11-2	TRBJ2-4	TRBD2	CASRSGTRTSGSKNIQYF	TGTGCCAGCCGCTCCGGAACGCGGACTAGCGGGTCCAAAAACATTCAGTACTTC
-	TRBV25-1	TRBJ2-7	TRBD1	CASSEPTGHEQYF	TGTGCCAGCAGTGAACCGACAGGGCACGAGCAGTACTTC
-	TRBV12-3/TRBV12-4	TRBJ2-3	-	CASSLWSLGLVSDTQYF	TGTGCCAGCAGTTTATGGTCCTTAGGGCTGGTTTCAGATACGCAGTATTTT
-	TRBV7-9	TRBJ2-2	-	CASSQNQAAVLFF	TGTGCCAGCAGCCAAAATCAGGCAGCAGTGCTGTTTTTT
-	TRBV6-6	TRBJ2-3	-	CASSTRDTQYF	TGTGCCAGCAGCACAAGAGATACGCAGTATTTT
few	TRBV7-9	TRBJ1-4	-	CASSGEKLFF	TGTGCCAGCTCTGGGGAAAAACTGTTTTTT
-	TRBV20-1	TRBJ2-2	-	CSSRSSSVNTGELFF	TGCAGTTCACGGTCATCCAGCGTGAACACCGGGGAGCTGTTTTTT
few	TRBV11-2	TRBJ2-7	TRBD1	CASSVNRDRVYEQYF	TGTGCCAGCAGCGTAAACCGGGACAGGGTCTACGAGCAGTACTTC
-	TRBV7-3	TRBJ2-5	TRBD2	CASSLTSGVQETQYF	TGTGCCAGCAGCTTAACTAGCGGGGTCCAAGAGACCCAGTACTTC
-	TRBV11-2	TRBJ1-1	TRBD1	CASSLGTGGNTEAFF	TGTGCCAGCAGCTTAGGGACAGGGGGGAACACTGAAGCTTTCTTT
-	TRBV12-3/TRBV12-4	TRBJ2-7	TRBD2	CASREWGGTKNEQYF	TGTGCCAGCAGGGAGTGGGGAGGGACCAAGAACGAGCAGTACTTC
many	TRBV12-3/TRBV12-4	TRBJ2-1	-	CASSFDSANEQFF	TGTGCCAGCAGTTTCGACAGCGCCAATGAGCAGTTCTTC
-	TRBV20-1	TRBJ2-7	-	CSARDISQVLPNHLDEQYF	TGCAGTGCTAGAGATATTTCACAGGTTTTGCCCAACCACTTAGACGAGCAGTACTTC
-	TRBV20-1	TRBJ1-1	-	CSARDGPANTEAFF	TGCAGTGCTAGAGATGGGCCCGCGAACACTGAAGCTTTCTTT
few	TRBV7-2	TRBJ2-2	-	CASSLILEGELFF	TGTGCCAGCAGCTTAATTTTGGAAGGGGAGCTGTTTTTT
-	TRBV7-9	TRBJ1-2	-	CASSLIEGLGYGYTF	TGTGCCAGCAGCTTAATCGAGGGGCTGGGCTATGGCTACACCTTC
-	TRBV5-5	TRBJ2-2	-	CASSPYSRLAGELFF	TGTGCCAGCAGCCCCTACTCGCGTTTGGCCGGGGAGCTGTTTTTT
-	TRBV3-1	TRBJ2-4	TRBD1	CASSPLGQGGLRFQYF	TGTGCCAGCAGCCCCCTAGGACAGGGAGGTTTGAGGTTTCAGTACTTC
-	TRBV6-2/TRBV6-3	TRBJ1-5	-	CASKGGAVSNQPQHF	TGTGCCAGCAAGGGAGGGGCAGTTAGCAATCAGCCCCAGCATTTT
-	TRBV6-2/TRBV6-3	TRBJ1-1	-	CASSPTTGWMNTEAFF	TGTGCCAGCAGTCCCACAACAGGGTGGATGAACACTGAAGCTTTCTTT
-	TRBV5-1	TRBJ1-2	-	CASSLDFRNYGYTF	TGCGCCAGCAGCTTGGATTTCCGTAACTATGGCTACACCTTC
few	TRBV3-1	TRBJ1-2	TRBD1	CASSQTGSPESGYTF	TGTGCCAGCAGCCAGACAGGGTCCCCGGAGAGCGGCTACACCTTC
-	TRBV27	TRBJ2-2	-	CARRREAGELFF	TGTGCCCGCAGAAGAGAGGCCGGGGAGCTGTTTTTT
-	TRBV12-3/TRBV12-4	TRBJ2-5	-	CASSPGWGRETQYF	TGTGCCAGCAGTCCAGGGTGGGGGAGAGAGACCCAGTACTTC
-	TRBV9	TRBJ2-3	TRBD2	CASSASGGAVTDTQYF	TGTGCCAGCAGCGCTAGCGGGGGGGCAGTGACAGATACGCAGTATTTT
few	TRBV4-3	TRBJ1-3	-	CASSHGTNSGNTIYF	TGCGCCAGCAGCCATGGGACAAACTCTGGAAACACCATATATTTT
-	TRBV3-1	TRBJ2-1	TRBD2	CASSQDGAGGPDEQFF	TGTGCCAGCAGCCAAGATGGGGCGGGAGGGCCCGATGAGCAGTTCTTC
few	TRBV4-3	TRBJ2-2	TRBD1	CASTRDRGQGELFF	TGCGCCAGCACCCGGGACAGGGGGCAGGGGGAGCTGTTTTTT
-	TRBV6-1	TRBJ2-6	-	CASSVALGSGANVLTF	TGTGCCAGCAGTGTAGCCCTTGGGTCGGGGGCCAACGTCCTGACTTTC
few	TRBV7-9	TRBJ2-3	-	CASSLVASPQYF	TGTGCCAGCAGCTTAGTCGCCAGTCCGCAGTATTTT
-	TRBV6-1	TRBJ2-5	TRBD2	CASSPDAGSTSGRVETQYF	TGTGCCAGCAGTCCCGACGCCGGGTCGACTAGCGGGAGGGTAGAGACCCAGTACTTC
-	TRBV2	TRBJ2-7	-	CASSELGAAEQYF	TGTGCCAGCAGTGAGTTAGGGGCCGCCGAGCAGTACTTC
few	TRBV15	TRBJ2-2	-	CATSRDTTRTGELFF	TGTGCCACCAGCAGAGATACCACGCGTACCGGGGAGCTGTTTTTT
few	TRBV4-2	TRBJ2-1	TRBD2	CASSQEWLAGVEQFF	TGTGCCAGCAGCCAAGAGTGGTTAGCGGGAGTTGAGCAGTTCTTC
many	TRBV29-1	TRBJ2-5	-	CSVALNNQETQYF	TGCAGCGTTGCCCTGAACAATCAAGAGACCCAGTACTTC
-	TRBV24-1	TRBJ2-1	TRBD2	CATTDSGSNNEQFF	TGTGCCACCACCGATAGCGGGAGTAACAATGAGCAGTTCTTC
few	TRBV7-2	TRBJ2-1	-	CASSLGRGLSYNEQFF	TGTGCCAGCAGCTTAGGTCGGGGTTTGTCCTACAATGAGCAGTTCTTC
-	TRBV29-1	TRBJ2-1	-	CSVDGGRGTRNEQFF	TGCAGCGTTGATGGGGGCAGGGGAACGCGCAATGAGCAGTTCTTC
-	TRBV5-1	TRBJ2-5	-	CASSLGGLERLYQETQYF	TGCGCCAGCAGCTTGGGGGGACTTGAGCGGCTGTACCAAGAGACCCAGTACTTC
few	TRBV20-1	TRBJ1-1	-	CSASGPTMNTEAFF	TGCAGTGCATCGGGACCGACTATGAACACTGAAGCTTTCTTT
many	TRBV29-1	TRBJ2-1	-	CSVYPRDRGPGDEQFF	TGCAGCGTCTATCCCCGGGACCGCGGCCCGGGGGATGAGCAGTTCTTC
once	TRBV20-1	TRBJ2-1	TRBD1	CSALPGTGYEQFF	TGCAGTGCTCTCCCCGGGACAGGGTATGAGCAGTTCTTC